This T cell receptor (beta chain) was observed in a study of cytomegalovirus exposure and HLA in healthy donors. The PCR employed 60 Vbeta primers together with 13 Jbeta primers. Produced via immunoSEQ multiplex PCR; TCRdb's table is partial and in-frame only. Of around 77,000 clones detected, 75% to 80% appear once; the ten largest clones hold around 3.6%. V lost 1 base and J lost 1; bases outside the gene matches: 0. Germline lookup yields CDR1 KGHSH and CDR2 LQKENI. This CDR3 is built from 14 residues. To note about this clone: Antigen: not known.

Study-level results: Among the most significant clusters, several appeared linked to common viral pathogens in a later analysis. Follow-up analysis found HLA locus-dependent TCR association rates, highest for DRB1 and lowest for HLA-C. Association of a missense DCLRE1C variant with TCR beta V- and J-gene trimming was reported in a later analysis. Some segments of the V type, notably TRBV6-2 and TRBV6-3, were excluded as indistinguishable.

The chain employs TRBV18 and TRBJ2-5, with TRBD2 identical over 7 bases. Source material: PBMCs. The TCR comes from a man between 35 and 55 years old in good health and CMV-seronegative. CDR3 region: CASSPRTSQETQYF. CDR3 coding DNA: TGTGCCAGCTCACCACGGACTAGCCAAGAGACCCAGTACTTC.